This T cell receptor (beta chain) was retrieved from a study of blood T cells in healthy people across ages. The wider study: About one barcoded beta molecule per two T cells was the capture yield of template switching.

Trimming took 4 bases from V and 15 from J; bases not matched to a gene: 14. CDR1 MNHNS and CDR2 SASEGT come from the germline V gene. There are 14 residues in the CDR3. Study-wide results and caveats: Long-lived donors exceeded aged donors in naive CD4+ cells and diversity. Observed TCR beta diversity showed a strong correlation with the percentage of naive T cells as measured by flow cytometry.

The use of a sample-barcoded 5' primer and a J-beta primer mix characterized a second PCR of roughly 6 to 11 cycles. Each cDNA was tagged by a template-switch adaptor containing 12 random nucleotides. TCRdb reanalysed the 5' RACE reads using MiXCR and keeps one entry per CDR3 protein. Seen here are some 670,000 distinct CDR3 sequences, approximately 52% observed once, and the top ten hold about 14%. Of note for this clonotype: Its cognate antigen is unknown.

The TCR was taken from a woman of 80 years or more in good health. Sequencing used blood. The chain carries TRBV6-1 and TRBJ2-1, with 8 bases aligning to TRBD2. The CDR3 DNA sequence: TGTGCCAGCAGTGTGGATTATAGCGGGGCCTTCCCGTTCTTC. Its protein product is CASSVDYSGAFPFF.